This T cell receptor beta chain was recovered during a study of blood T cell repertoires in COVID-19. Original analysis: Counts of nucleated cells, estimated from reference gene primer amplification, were obtained. Produced via immunoSEQ multiplex PCR; TCRdb's table is partial and in-frame only. That table is the source of V, J and clone size, and D and trimming were worked out from the DNA. This table has some 240,000 clones, 86% appearing once. The CDR3 runs 13 residues. The V gene lost 2 bases and the J gene lost 2 bases, with 7 bases spanning the gap. CDR1 ENHRY and CDR2 SYGVKD come from the germline V gene.

The source of this sequence is a woman aged 40 to 50 with acute COVID-19. V gene TRBV10-3 combines with J gene TRBJ2-7; D uncertain. Sequenced sample: PBMCs or T cells enriched from blood (not recorded which). The CDR3 bases are TGTGCCATCAGTGAGACAGTCACCTACGAGCAGTACTTC. Amino acids: CAISETVTYEQYF.